Listed here are 24 T cell receptor beta chains from one sample, sequenced in a study of cytomegalovirus exposure and HLA in healthy donors. Use of 60 Vbeta and 13 Jbeta primers characterized the PCR. Here immunoSEQ multiplex PCR was the method, and the copy in TCRdb shows in-frame clones only, minus some. Among 150,000 or so clones listed, approximately 70% were seen once. The sample taken for sequencing was PBMCs. The receptors were gathered from a middle-aged man in good health and CMV-seropositive.

V usage is TRBV5-6 and J usage is TRBJ2-7, with 7 bases matching TRBD2. The germline gives CDR1 SGHDT, CDR2 YYEEEE. CDR3 length: 17 residues. Trimming took 0 bases from V and 2 from J; bases not matched to a gene: 11. In DNA form, the CDR3 reads TGTGCCAGCAGCTTGGGCCGGAAGTCCGGGAGGCCCTACGAGCAGTACTTC. Protein sequence: CASSLGRKSGRPYEQYF.

The rearrangement joins TRBV12-5 to TRBJ2-3; 9 nucleotides align to TRBD1. This CDR3 spans 15 amino acids. Germline values: CDR1 LGHNT, CDR2 FRNRAP. The V segment lost 6 bases and the J segment 5 bases; nucleotides outside the gene matches: 9. The DNA for the CDR3 is TGTGCTAGTGGAACAGGGACAGGGCCCGTAGATACGCAGTATTTT. It specifies CASGTGTGPVDTQYF.

The chain links TRBV6-6 to TRBJ1-5, with a tentative D call TRBD1 (5 bases). CDR3 length equals 16 residues. Trimming left V 6 bases short and J 4 bases short, with 19 bases between. Germline assignment: CDR1 MNHNY and CDR2 SVGAGI (reference sequence). As DNA, the CDR3 is TGTGCCAGCAGCCCTAATCAGGGCGGCGGTAATCAGCCCCAGCATTTT. Its protein is CASSPNQGGGNQPQHF.

The chain recombines TRBV18 with TRBJ1-1; D call uncertain. In germline, CDR1 is KGHSH, CDR2 LQKENI. This CDR3 is 15 amino acids long. The germline V and J ends were trimmed by 0 bases and 3 bases, with 11 bases remaining between them. This CDR3 is CASSPPAAQDTEAFF. DNA of the CDR3: TGTGCCAGCTCACCACCGGCAGCCCAGGACACTGAAGCTTTCTTT.

The chain carries TRBV29-1 and TRBJ2-1; 14 nucleotides line up with TRBD2. Unmatched junction bases numbered 8, after V lost 3 bases and J lost 4 bases. In germline, CDR1 is SQVTM, CDR2 ANQGSEA. The CDR3 is 17 amino acids. The CDR3 DNA is TGCAGCGTTGACCTAGAGGGACTAGCGGGGGAGTACAATGAGCAGTTCTTC. It codes for CSVDLEGLAGEYNEQFF.

The J gene is TRBJ2-3, the V gene TRBV9; TRBD2 aligns across 9 bases. Germline-derived CDR1 and CDR2 are SGDLS and YYNGEE. CDR3 length: 15 amino acids. Unmatched junction bases numbered 12, after V lost 5 bases and J lost 8 bases. This chain's CDR3 is CASRRVRGGCLTQYF. CDR3 in DNA: TGTGCCAGCAGGAGGGTGCGGGGGGGCTGCCTTACGCAGTATTTT.

Comment on this clone: Other DNA sequences from this sample encode an identical CDR3 as well. In DNA form, the CDR3 reads TGTGCCAGCAGCCTCCCCTCCTACGAGCAGTACTTC. Translated: CASSLPSYEQYF. The chain couples TRBV7-2 to TRBJ2-7; D unresolved. The CDR3 has 12 residues. Trimming pared 5 bases from V and 0 bases from J, leaving 5 bases between. The germline V gene has CDR1 SGHTA and CDR2 FQGNSA.

This rearrangement joins TRBV14 to TRBJ1-2; TRBD1 aligns across 7 bases. From germline, CDR1 is SGHDN and CDR2 FVKESK. Trimming cost V 3 bases and J 4 bases; bases outside gene matches: 8. CDR3 size: 15 residues. CDR3 DNA sequence: TGTGCCAGCAGCCACGACCGACAGGGTAGCTATGGCTACACCTTC. Protein product: CASSHDRQGSYGYTF. The full variable domain, with the rest looked up from reference TRBV14 and TRBJ1-2, is EAGVTQFPSHSVIEKGQTVTLRCDPISGHDNLYWYRRVMGKEIKFLLHFVKESKQDESGMPNNRFLAERTGGTYSTLKVQPAELEDSGVYFCASSHDRQGSYGYTFGSGTRLTVV.

The chain has TRBV5-1 and TRBJ1-1; D is unclear. V was trimmed by 4 bases and J by 0 bases, leaving 10 bases between them. The CDR3 is 14 residues long. Germline V gene sequence: CDR1 SGHRS, CDR2 YFSETQ. CDR3 DNA: TGCGCCAGCAGCGAGGGCCGTCTGAACACTGAAGCTTTCTTT. It yields the protein CASSEGRLNTEAFF. Using reference TRBV5-1 and TRBJ1-1 for the parts outside the CDR3, the full variable domain is KAGVTQTPRYLIKTRGQQVTLSCSPISGHRSVSWYQQTPGQGLQFLFEYFSETQRNKGNFPGRFSGRQFSNSRSEMNVSTLELGDSALYLCASSEGRLNTEAFFGQGTRLTVV.

The V call is TRBV19, the J call TRBJ1-2; TRBD1 matches 8 bases. Trimming cost V 7 bases and J 8 bases; bases outside gene matches: 9. The length of the CDR3 is 13 residues. Per the germline V gene, CDR1 is LNHDA and CDR2 is SQIVND (reference sequence). CDR3 sequence reads: CASMRTGGYGYTF. The CDR3 nucleotides are TGTGCCAGTATGAGAACAGGGGGATACGGCTACACCTTC.

This clone came up once. The chain uses TRBV4-2 and TRBJ2-7, with TRBD1 matching over 9 bases. The CDR3 consists of 17 residues. The germline gives CDR1 LGHNA, CDR2 YNFKEQ. After removal of 3 bases from V and 3 bases from J, the junction contained 12 bases not matched to a gene. The chain's CDR3 is CASSHQMTGTGNYEQYF. The CDR3, as DNA: TGTGCCAGCAGCCACCAGATGACCGGGACAGGGAACTACGAGCAGTACTTC.

This clone was detected only a few times. The same CDR3 is also encoded by other DNA sequences in this sample. This chain connects TRBV9 to TRBJ2-7, with a weak D call TRBD2 (7 bases). CDR3 length: 15 residues. Germline loops: CDR1 SGDLS, CDR2 YYNGEE. V lost 0 bases and J 4 bases, leaving 14 bases between the germline ends. As DNA, the CDR3 is TGTGCCAGCAGCGTAGGGGGCGGGGGCTCGTACGAGCAGTACTTC. This encodes CASSVGGGGSYEQYF.

Of note for this clone: The junction departs from germline at one end; a sequencing error may be responsible. This chain links TRBV4-1 with TRBJ2-7, with a weak D call TRBD2 (5 bases). Per germline, CDR1 MGHRA and CDR2 YSYEKL. This CDR3 is built from 11 residues. The CDR3, as DNA: TGCGCCAGCAGCCAGGCCGGGGTGATGAACTTC. Translating it yields CASSQAGVMNF.

The chain employs TRBV12-5 and TRBJ2-7; TRBD1 matches at 10 bases. In germline, CDR1 is LGHNT, CDR2 FRNRAP. The CDR3 spans 17 residues. V shed 6 bases, J shed 2 bases, and the junction held 13 bases outside the gene matches. In nucleotides, the CDR3 is TGTGCTAGTGGCCCTGAACCAGACAGGGGGCGGCCCTACGAGCAGTACTTC. This encodes CASGPEPDRGRPYEQYF.

The chain couples TRBV5-1 to TRBJ2-7; 7 bases are shared with TRBD1. After removal of 4 bases from V and 6 bases from J, the junction contained 4 bases not matched to a gene. This CDR3 has 12 residues. From germline, CDR1 is SGHRS and CDR2 YFSETQ. The CDR3 DNA follows: TGCGCCAGCAGCACGACAGGGACCGAGCAGTACTTC. This gives the protein CASSTTGTEQYF.

This chain uses TRBV6-7 with TRBJ2-5; D uncertain. The J call may be faulty, since TRBJ2-7 better matches the DNA end. TRBV6-7 carries the ORF label, with uncertain function. The CDR3 loop spans 15 amino acids. The CDR3 sequence: CASSYTLSTTYEQYF. CDR3 in DNA: TGTGCCAGCAGCTATACACTATCCACTACCTACGAGCAGTACTTC.

This chain links TRBV5-1 with TRBJ1-2, with D unresolved. The V gene lost 0 bases and the J gene lost 0 bases, with 6 bases spanning the gap. This CDR3 has 14 residues. Germline loops: CDR1 SGHRS, CDR2 YFSETQ. CDR3 amino acids: CASSLATSNYGYTF. For the CDR3, the DNA is TGCGCCAGCAGCTTGGCGACATCTAACTATGGCTACACCTTC. Together with reference TRBV5-1 and TRBJ1-2, the CDR3 gives the full variable domain: KAGVTQTPRYLIKTRGQQVTLSCSPISGHRSVSWYQQTPGQGLQFLFEYFSETQRNKGNFPGRFSGRQFSNSRSEMNVSTLELGDSALYLCASSLATSNYGYTFGSGTRLTVV.

CDR3: CASSLSTDRNNSPLHF. The DNA for the CDR3 is TGTGCCAGCAGCTTAAGTACCGACAGGAATAATTCACCCCTCCACTTT. This chain joins TRBV7-6 and TRBJ1-6; D is possibly TRBD1 (6 bases). V was shortened by 2 bases and J by 5 bases, with 13 bases between the two germline ends. This CDR3 contains 16 residues. Germline V gives CDR1 SGHVS, CDR2 FNYEAQ.

The chain employs TRBV5-6 and TRBJ1-6; 8 bases line up with TRBD1. This CDR3 spans 13 amino acids. Losses at the gene ends were 9 bases for V and 7 bases for J; bases not matched to a gene: 6. In germline, CDR1 is SGHDT, CDR2 YYEEEE. This CDR3 is CATKTGANSPLHF. CDR3 DNA sequence: TGTGCCACCAAGACAGGGGCCAATTCACCCCTCCACTTT.

This chain uses TRBV5-4 with TRBJ2-1, with a weak D call TRBD2 (6 bases). The CDR3 is made up of 11 amino acids. The V end lost 2 bases, the J end lost 10 bases, and 7 bases lay between the germline ends. Germline assignment: CDR1 SGHNT and CDR2 YYREEE (reference sequence). In nucleotides, the CDR3 is TGTGCCAGCAGCTTTGGGGGGGAGCAGTTCTTC. Residues: CASSFGGEQFF.

The rearrangement links TRBV6-1 to TRBJ2-1; D gene ambiguous. Trimming removed 4 bases at V and 8 bases at J, with 6 bases between. The germline CDR1 and CDR2 sequences are MNHNS and SASEGT. The length of the CDR3 is 11 residues. In nucleotides, the CDR3 is TGTGCCAGCAGTGGCGTATATGAGCAGTTCTTC. It yields the protein CASSGVYEQFF.

This chain uses TRBV6-6 with TRBJ1-2, with TRBD1 identical over 10 bases. The CDR3 contains 13 residues. The germline gives CDR1 MNHNY, CDR2 SVGAGI (reference sequence). V was pared by 6 bases and J by 8 bases, with 6 bases of the junction left unmatched. In nucleotides, the CDR3 is TGTGCCAGCAGCTTGACAGGGGGCGTGGGCTACACCTTC. Translation gives CASSLTGGVGYTF.

This clone was seen a single time. The J gene is TRBJ2-3, the V gene TRBV2; no clear D. The CDR3 length is 16 residues. The germline gives CDR1 SNHLY, CDR2 FYNNEI. Trimming left V 1 base short and J 0 bases short, with 11 bases between. Here the CDR3 reads CASSEGPSPSTDTQYF. CDR3 coding DNA: TGTGCCAGCAGTGAAGGGCCCTCACCTAGCACAGATACGCAGTATTTT.

This CDR3 is CASEDRDQPQHF. The CDR3 DNA reads as TGTGCCAGTGAGGACAGGGATCAGCCCCAGCATTTT. The J gene is TRBJ1-5, the V gene TRBV19; TRBD1 matches 8 bases. J lost 5 bases, V lost 8 bases, and 2 bases had no gene match. The CDR3 is 12 amino acids. The V gene's germline CDR1 is LNHDA and CDR2 SQIVND (reference sequence).